This TCR beta chain is from a study of naive and memory T cell subsets. Study-level findings and limits: Clonotypes are single alpha or beta chains, not paired receptors.

CDR3 length: 15 residues. With 1 base clipped from V and 8 bases from J, the junction kept 4 bases outside the gene matches. Per the germline V gene, CDR1 is SGHRS and CDR2 is YFSETQ. This clonotype was seen ten or more times. The antigen is not known. Two oligonucleotides, mixed equimolar, formed the beta constant-region primer covering TRBC1 and TRBC2. An oligonucleotide with the SP2 primer and a 12-nucleotide UMI was ligated to the cDNA 3' end. TCRdb analysed the UMI-ligation and nested PCR reads with MiXCR anew, one entry per CDR3 protein. The repertoire holds 130,000 to 150,000 distinct CDR3 sequences, with about a sixth as singletons.

The receptor's source is a human donor in good health. The sequencing input was naive CD4+ T cells from blood. The chain employs TRBV5-1 and TRBJ2-1; 12 bases line up with TRBD2. CDR3 nucleotide sequence: TGCGCCAGCAGCTTGACTAGCGGGAGGTATGATGAGCAGTTCTTC. It yields the protein CASSLTSGRYDEQFF.